The source of this T cell receptor (beta chain) is a study of vaccination and CD4 T cells after COVID-19. Overall study: Convalescent patients gave post-COVID blood a median about 100 days post-diagnosis, range 35 to 161.

Germline CDR1 and CDR2: SGHTA and FQGNSA. The CDR3 has 15 amino acids. J lost 0 bases, V lost 8 bases, and 6 bases had no gene match. The Oncomine TCR Beta short-read assay was what sequenced the DNA obtained from cultured CD4+ T cells. TCRdb re-derived calls from the PCR reads in MiXCR, one entry per CDR3 protein. The sample has about 21,000 distinct CDR3 sequences; about 45% are singletons. Study observations and caveats: The authors identified 304 of 307 vaccine-specific clones in convalescent patients as spike mono-reactive. Although the median of SARS-CoV-2-reactive clonotypes rose from about 22 to 38, the change was not significant.

Stated treatment: approximately 10-day PBMC culture with coronavirus spike peptide pools or control peptides (ViraFEST assay). TCR sequencing followed the expansion of antigen-specific T cells with peptide pools in ViraFEST. A word on this clonotype: Its antigen is unknown.

Sequencing input: cultured CD4+ T cells from blood. The sequence derives from a human donor with COVID-19. The chain employs TRBV7-2 and TRBJ2-1; 8 nucleotides agree with TRBD2. The CDR3 nucleotides read TGTGCCAGCGTGGCGGGGGGCCCCTCCTACAATGAGCAGTTCTTC. This codes for CASVAGGPSYNEQFF.